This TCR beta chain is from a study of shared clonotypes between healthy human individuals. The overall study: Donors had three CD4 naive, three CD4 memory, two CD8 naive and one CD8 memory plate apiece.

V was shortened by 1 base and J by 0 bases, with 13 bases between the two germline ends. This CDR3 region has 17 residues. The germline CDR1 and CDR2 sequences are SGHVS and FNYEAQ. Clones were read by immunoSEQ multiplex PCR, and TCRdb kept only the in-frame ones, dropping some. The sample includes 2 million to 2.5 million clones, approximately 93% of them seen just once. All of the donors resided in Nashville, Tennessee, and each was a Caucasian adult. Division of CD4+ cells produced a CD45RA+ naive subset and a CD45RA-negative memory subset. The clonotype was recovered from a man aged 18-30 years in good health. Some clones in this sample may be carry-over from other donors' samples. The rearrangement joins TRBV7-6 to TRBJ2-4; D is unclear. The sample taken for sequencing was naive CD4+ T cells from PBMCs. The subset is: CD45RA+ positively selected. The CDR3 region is CASSLGGARQAKNIQYF. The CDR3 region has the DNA TGTGCCAGCAGCTTAGGGGGTGCTAGGCAAGCCAAAAACATTCAGTACTTC.